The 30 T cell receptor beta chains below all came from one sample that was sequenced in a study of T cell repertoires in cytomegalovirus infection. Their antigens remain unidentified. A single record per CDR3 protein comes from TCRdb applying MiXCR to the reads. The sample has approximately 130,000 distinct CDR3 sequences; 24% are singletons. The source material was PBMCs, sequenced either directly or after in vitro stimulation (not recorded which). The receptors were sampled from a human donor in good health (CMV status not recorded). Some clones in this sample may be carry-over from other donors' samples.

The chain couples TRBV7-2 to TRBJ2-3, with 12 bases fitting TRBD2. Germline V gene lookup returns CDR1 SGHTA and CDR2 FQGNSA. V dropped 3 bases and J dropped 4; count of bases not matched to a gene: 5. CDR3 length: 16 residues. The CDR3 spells CASSLGLAGGADTQYF. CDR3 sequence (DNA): TGTGCCAGCAGCTTGGGTCTAGCGGGAGGGGCAGATACGCAGTATTTT.

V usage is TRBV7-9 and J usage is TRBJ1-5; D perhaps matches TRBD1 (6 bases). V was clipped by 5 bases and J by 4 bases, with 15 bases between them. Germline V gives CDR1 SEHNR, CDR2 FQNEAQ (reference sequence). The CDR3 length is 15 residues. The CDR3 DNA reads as TGTGCCAGCAGCCCCCCGACTGACAGGAATCAGCCCCAGCATTTT. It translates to CASSPPTDRNQPQHF.

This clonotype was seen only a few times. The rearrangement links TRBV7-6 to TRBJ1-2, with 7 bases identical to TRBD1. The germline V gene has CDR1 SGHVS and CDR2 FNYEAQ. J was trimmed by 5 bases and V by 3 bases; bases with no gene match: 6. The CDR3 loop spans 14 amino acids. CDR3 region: CASSFQQGSYGYTF. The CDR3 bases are TGTGCCAGCAGCTTTCAACAGGGGTCATATGGCTACACCTTC.

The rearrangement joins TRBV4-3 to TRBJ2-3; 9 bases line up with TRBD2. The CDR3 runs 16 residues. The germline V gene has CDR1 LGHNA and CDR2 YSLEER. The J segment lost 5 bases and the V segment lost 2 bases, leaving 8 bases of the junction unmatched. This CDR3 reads CASSQTPLAGQDTQYF. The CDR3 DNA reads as TGCGCCAGCAGCCAAACCCCCCTAGCGGGACAAGATACGCAGTATTTT.

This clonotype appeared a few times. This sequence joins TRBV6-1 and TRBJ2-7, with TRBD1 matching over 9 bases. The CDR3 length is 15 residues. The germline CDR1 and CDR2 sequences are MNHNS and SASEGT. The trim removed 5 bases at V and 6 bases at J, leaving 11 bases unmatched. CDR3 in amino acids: CASSSYPGQGTEQYV. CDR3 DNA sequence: TGTGCCAGCAGTTCTTACCCGGGACAGGGTACCGAGCAGTACGTC.

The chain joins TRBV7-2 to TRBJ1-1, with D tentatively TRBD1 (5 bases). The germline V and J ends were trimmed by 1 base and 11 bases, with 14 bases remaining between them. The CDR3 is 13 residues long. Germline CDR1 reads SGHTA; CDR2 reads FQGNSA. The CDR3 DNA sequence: TGTGCCAGCAGCTTAGGACAGAGCCCAGGGGCTTTCTTT. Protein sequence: CASSLGQSPGAFF.

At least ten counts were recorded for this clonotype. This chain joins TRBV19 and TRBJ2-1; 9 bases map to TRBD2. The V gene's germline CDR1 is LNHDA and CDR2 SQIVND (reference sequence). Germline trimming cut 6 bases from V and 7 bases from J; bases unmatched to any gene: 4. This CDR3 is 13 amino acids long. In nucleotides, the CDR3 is TGTGCCAGTAGGACTAGCGGAAGGAATGAGCAGTTCTTC. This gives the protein CASRTSGRNEQFF. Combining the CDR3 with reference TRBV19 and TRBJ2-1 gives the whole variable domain DGGITQSPKYLFRKEGQNVTLSCEQNLNHDAMYWYRQDPGQGLRLIYYSQIVNDFQKGDIAEGYSVSREKKESFPLTVTSAQKNPTAFYLCASRTSGRNEQFFGPGTRLTVL.

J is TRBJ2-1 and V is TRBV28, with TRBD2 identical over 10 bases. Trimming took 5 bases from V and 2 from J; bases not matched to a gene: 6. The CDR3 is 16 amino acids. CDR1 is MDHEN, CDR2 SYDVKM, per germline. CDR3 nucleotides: TGTGCCAGCAGTGTTAGCGGGAGGCCCCCCTACAATGAGCAGTTCTTC. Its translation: CASSVSGRPPYNEQFF.

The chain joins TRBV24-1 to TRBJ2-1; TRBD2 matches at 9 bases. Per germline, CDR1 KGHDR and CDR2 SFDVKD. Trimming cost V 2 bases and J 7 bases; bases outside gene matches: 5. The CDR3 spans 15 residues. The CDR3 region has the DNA TGTGCCACCAGTGATTATCCTAGCGGGGAAAATGAGCAGTTCTTC. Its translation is CATSDYPSGENEQFF.

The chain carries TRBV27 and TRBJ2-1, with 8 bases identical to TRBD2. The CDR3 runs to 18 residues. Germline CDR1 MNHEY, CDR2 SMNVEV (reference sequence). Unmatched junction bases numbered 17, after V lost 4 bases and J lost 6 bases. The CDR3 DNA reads TGTGCCAGCAGTTCCCTTAGGTCCCGAGCGGGAGTTGGCAATGAGCAGTTCTTC. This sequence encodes CASSSLRSRAGVGNEQFF.

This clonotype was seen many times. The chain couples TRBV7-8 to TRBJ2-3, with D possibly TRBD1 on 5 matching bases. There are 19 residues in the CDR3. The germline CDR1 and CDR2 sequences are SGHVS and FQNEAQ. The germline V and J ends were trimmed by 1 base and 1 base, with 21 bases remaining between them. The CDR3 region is CASSLVADSFRRGTDTQYF. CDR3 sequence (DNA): TGTGCCAGCAGCTTAGTCGCCGACAGCTTTAGGCGCGGCACAGATACGCAGTATTTT.

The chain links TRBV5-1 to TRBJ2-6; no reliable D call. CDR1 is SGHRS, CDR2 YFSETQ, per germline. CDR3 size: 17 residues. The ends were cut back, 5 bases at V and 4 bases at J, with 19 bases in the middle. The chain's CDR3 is CASRKVFQEAGANVLTF. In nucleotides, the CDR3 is TGCGCCAGCAGGAAGGTCTTCCAAGAGGCCGGGGCCAACGTCCTGACTTTC.

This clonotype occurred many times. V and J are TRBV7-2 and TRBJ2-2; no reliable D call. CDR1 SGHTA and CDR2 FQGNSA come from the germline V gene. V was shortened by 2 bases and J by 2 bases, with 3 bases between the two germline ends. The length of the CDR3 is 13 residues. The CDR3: CASSLRNTGELFF. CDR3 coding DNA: TGTGCCAGCAGCTTACGTAACACCGGGGAGCTGTTTTTT.

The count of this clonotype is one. The CDR3 protein is CSAWERGDTQYF. The CDR3 coding sequence is TGCAGCGCGTGGGAGCGCGGCGATACGCAGTATTTT. The rearrangement links TRBV20-1 to TRBJ2-3; D is possibly TRBD2 (5 bases). This CDR3 spans 12 amino acids. Germline values: CDR1 DFQATT, CDR2 SNEGSKA (reference sequence).

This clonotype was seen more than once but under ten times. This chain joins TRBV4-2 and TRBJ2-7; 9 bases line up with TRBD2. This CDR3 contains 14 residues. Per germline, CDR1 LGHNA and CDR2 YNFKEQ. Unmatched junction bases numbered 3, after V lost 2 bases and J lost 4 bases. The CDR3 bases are TGTGCCAGCAGCCAACTAGCGGGATCATACGAGCAGTACTTC. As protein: CASSQLAGSYEQYF.

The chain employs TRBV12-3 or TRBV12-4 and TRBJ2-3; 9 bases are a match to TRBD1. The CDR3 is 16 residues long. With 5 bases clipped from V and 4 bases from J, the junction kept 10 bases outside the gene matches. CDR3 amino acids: CASSMYGTGSPDTQYF. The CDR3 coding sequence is TGTGCCAGCAGTATGTACGGGACAGGGTCCCCAGATACGCAGTATTTT.

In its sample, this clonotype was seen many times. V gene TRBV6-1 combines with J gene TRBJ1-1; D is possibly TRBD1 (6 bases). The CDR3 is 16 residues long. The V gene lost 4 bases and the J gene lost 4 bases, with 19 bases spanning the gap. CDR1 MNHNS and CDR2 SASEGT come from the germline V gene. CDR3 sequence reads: CASSGGAQGRATEAFF. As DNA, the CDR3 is TGTGCCAGCAGTGGGGGGGCACAGGGCCGGGCCACTGAAGCTTTCTTT.

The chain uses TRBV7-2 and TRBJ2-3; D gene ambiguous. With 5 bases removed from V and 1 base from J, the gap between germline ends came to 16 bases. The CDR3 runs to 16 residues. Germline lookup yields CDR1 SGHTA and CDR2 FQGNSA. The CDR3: CASSILQVSGTDTQYF. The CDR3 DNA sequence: TGTGCCAGCAGCATCCTACAAGTATCAGGCACAGATACGCAGTATTTT.

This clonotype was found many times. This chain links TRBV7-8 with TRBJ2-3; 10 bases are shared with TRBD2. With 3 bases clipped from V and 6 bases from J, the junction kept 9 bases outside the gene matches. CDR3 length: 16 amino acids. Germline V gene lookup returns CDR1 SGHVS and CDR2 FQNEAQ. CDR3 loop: CASSFEREGLGDTQYF. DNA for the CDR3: TGTGCCAGCAGCTTCGAGCGGGAGGGCCTGGGGGATACGCAGTATTTT.

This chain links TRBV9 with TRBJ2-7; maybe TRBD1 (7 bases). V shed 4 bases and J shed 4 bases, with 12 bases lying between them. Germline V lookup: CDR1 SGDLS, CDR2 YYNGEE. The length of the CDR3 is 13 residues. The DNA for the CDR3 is TGTGCCAGCAGCCCCCCAGGGGGGTACGAGCAGTACTTC. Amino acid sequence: CASSPPGGYEQYF.

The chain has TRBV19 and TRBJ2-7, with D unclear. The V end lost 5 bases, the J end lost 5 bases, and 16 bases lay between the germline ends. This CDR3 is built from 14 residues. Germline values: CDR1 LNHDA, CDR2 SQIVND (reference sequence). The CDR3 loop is CASSLVLASNEQYF. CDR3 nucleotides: TGTGCCAGTAGTCTAGTCTTGGCGAGTAACGAGCAGTACTTC.

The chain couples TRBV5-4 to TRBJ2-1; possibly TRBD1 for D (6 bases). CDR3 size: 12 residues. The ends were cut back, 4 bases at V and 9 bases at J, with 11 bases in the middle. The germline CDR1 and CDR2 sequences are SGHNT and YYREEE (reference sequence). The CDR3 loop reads CASSTRGTEQFF. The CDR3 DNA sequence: TGTGCCAGCAGCACCAGGGGTACTGAGCAGTTCTTC.

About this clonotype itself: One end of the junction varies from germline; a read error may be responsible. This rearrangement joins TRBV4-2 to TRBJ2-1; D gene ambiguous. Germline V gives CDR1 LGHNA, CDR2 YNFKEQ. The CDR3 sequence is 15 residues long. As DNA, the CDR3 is TGTGCCAGCAGCCGCTACACCGACTCATACATTGAGCAGTTCTTC. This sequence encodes CASSRYTDSYIEQFF.

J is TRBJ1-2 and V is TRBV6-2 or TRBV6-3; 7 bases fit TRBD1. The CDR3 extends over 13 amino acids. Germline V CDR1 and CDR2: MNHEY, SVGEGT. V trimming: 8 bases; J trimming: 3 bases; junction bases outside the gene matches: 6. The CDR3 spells CASAQGDHYGYTF. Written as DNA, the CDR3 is TGTGCCAGCGCCCAGGGGGATCACTATGGCTACACCTTC.

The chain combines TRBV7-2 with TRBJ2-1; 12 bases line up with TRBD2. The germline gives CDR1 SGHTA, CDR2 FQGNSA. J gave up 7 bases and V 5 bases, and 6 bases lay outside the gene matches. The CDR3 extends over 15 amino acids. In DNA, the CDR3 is TGTGCCAGCAGCCGACTAGCGGGAGACTGGAATGAGCAGTTCTTC. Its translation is CASSRLAGDWNEQFF.

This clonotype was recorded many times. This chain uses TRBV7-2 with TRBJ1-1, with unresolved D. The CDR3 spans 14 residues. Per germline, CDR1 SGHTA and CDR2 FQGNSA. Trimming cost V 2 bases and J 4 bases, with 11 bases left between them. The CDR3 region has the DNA TGTGCCAGCAGCTTACGGTTTCTAGGCACTGAAGCTTTCTTT. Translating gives CASSLRFLGTEAFF.

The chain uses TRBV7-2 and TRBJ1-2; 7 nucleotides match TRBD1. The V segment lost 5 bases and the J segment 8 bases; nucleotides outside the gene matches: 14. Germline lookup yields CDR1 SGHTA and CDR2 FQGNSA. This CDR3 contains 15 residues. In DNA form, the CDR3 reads TGTGCCAGCAGCCTCAGACAGGGCTTCTTGGGGGGCTACACCTTC. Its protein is CASSLRQGFLGGYTF.

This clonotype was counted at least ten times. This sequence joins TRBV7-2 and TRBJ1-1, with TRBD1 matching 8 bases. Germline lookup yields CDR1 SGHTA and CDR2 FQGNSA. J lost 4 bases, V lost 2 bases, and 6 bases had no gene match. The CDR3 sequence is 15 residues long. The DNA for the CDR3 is TGTGCCAGCAGCTTAACCGTAACAGGGGGCACTGAAGCTTTCTTT. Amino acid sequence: CASSLTVTGGTEAFF.

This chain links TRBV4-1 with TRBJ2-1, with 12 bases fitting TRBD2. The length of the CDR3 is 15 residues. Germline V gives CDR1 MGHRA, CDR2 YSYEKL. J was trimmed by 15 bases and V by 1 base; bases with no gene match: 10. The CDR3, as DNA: TGCGCCAGCAGCCAAGGGGATAGACTAGCGGGAGAATGGTTCTTC. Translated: CASSQGDRLAGEWFF.

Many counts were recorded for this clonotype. The CDR3 here is CSARAANRGSNQPQHF. CDR3 in DNA: TGCAGTGCTAGAGCCGCAAATAGGGGAAGCAATCAGCCCCAGCATTTT. The chain carries TRBV20-1 and TRBJ1-5, with D maybe TRBD1 (5 bases). Germline CDR1 is DFQATT and CDR2 is SNEGSKA (reference sequence). The CDR3 is 16 residues long. V gave up 1 base and J gave up 1 base, with 14 bases separating them.